These 5 T cell receptor beta chains were sequenced from one sample in a study of T cell repertoires in cytomegalovirus infection. Their antigens remain unidentified. TCRdb fed the reads into MiXCR, producing one record per CDR3 protein. Of fewer than 650,000 distinct CDR3 sequences listed, 35% to 50% are singletons. The sample in question was cultured PBMCs, obtained from culture after CMV antigen stimulation. The receptors stem from a human donor in good health (CMV status not recorded). Some clones in this sample may be carry-over from other donors' samples.

This clonotype was observed a single time. The gene calls are TRBV4-3 and TRBJ2-4; TRBD2 might be the D (6 bases). The CDR3 loop spans 16 amino acids. V was trimmed by 2 bases and J by 5 bases, leaving 16 bases between them. The germline gives CDR1 LGHNA, CDR2 YSLEER. CDR3 nucleotides: TGCGCCAGCAGCCAACCCGGGCGGGGTCGCGAAAACATTCAGTACTTC. Residues: CASSQPGRGRENIQYF.

The rearrangement links TRBV28 to TRBJ2-3; tentatively, D is TRBD2 (6 bases). The V end was cut by 5 bases, the J end by 5 bases, with 14 bases between. The CDR3 is 14 residues long. The V gene's germline CDR1 is MDHEN and CDR2 SYDVKM. This CDR3 is CASSPGEPGDTQYF. Written as DNA, the CDR3 is TGTGCCAGCAGTCCGGGGGAGCCGGGAGATACGCAGTATTTT.

This clonotype has more than one count but fewer than ten. The chain recombines TRBV12-3 or TRBV12-4 with TRBJ2-2, with D perhaps matching TRBD1 or TRBD2 (6 bases each). This CDR3 has 15 amino acids. Trimming shortened V by 3 bases and J by 4 bases, and 12 bases separated the two germline ends. Written as DNA, the CDR3 is TGTGCCAGCAGTTTTTACGGGGGCCTCACCGGGGAGCTGTTTTTT. It is translated as CASSFYGGLTGELFF.

This clonotype was seen once. A much larger clone differs from this one at a single base, so this may be a read error. V and J are TRBV7-2 and TRBJ2-7; 9 nucleotides align to TRBD2. The CDR3 contains 14 residues. Losses at the gene ends were 2 bases for V and 2 bases for J; bases not matched to a gene: 1. Germline CDR1 is SGHTA and CDR2 is FQGNSA. The CDR3, as DNA: TGTGCCAGCAGCTTAATAGCGGGAGCCTACGAGCAGTACTTC. Protein sequence: CASSLIAGAYEQYF.

This clonotype was counted only a few times. This chain joins TRBV5-4 and TRBJ1-2; 12 nucleotides align to TRBD1. The CDR3 length is 17 residues. Trimming removed 4 bases from V and 2 bases from J; junction bases left unmatched: 9. Germline CDR1 reads SGHNT; CDR2 reads YYREEE (reference sequence). The CDR3 reads CASSPLRDRGRNYGYTF. The CDR3, as DNA: TGTGCCAGCAGCCCTCTCCGGGACAGGGGGCGGAACTATGGCTACACCTTC.